This T cell receptor beta chain was identified in a study of OX40 agonist ivuxolimab in advanced cancers. General study results and limits: Some patients who did not respond also had low normalized T-cell clonal expansion. Mean expanded clone counts were higher in CD8+ than CD4+ T cells.

TCRdb's table, derived via immunoSEQ multiplex PCR, lists solely in-frame clones and lacks some. Among about 90,000 clones, roughly 89% were seen once, and the ten largest hold 8% to 9.5%. In its sample, this clone was seen a few times. The antigen is not known. This CDR3 comprises 16 residues. CDR1 is LNHDA and CDR2 is SQIVND in the germline V gene (reference sequence). Deletions cut 0 bases from V and 8 bases from J, with 16 bases between. The source of this sequence is an adult with an advanced solid tumor such as melanoma, head and neck, liver or kidney cancer. The chain has TRBV19 and TRBJ2-2; no firm D call. Here the sequenced sample was CD4+ or CD8+ T cells sorted from blood, taken in a trial of the OX40 agonist ivuxolimab. The CDR3 DNA is TGTGCCAGTAGTATAGATCAGTCCCCCATCCCAGGGGAGCTGTTTTTT. Its translation: CASSIDQSPIPGELFF.